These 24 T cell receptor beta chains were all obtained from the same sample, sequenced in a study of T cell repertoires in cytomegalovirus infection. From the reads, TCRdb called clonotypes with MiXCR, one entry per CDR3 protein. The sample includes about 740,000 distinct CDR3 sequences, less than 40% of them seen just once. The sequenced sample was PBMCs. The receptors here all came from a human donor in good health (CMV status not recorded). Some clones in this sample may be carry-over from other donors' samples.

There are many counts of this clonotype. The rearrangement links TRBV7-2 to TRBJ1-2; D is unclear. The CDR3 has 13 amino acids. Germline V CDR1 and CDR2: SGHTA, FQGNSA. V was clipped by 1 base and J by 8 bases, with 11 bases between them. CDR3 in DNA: TGTGCCAGCAGCTTAGAGCTGAAGGGCGGCTACACCTTC. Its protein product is CASSLELKGGYTF.

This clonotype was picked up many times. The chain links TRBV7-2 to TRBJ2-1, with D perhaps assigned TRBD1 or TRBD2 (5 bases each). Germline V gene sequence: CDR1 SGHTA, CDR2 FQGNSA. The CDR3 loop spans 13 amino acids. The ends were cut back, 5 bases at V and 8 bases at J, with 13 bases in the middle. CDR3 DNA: TGTGCCAGCAGCCGGGACCACTTCGATGAGCAGTTCTTC. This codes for CASSRDHFDEQFF.

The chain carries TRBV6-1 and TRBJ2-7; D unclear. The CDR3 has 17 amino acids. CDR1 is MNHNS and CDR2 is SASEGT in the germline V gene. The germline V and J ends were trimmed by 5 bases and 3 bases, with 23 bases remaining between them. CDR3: CASSTQLRAVRSYEQYF. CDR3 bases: TGTGCCAGCAGTACTCAGCTAAGGGCCGTACGAAGCTACGAGCAGTACTTC.

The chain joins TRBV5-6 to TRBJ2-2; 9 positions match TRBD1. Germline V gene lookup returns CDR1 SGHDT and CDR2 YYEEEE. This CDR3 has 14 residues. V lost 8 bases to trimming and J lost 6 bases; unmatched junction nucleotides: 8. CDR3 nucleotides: TGTGCCAGTCATGAACAGGGGGCGTCCGGGGAGCTGTTTTTT. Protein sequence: CASHEQGASGELFF.

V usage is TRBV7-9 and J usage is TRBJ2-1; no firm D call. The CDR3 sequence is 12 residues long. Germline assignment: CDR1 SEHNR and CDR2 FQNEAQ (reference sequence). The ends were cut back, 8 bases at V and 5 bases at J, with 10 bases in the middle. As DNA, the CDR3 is TGTGCCAGCCAACGGAAAAACAATGAGCAGTTCTTC. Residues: CASQRKNNEQFF.

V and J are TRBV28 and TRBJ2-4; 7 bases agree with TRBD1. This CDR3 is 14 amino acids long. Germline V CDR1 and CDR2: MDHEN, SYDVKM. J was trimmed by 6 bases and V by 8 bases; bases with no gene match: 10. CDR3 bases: TGTGCCAGCCTGAAAGGGGGCTCGGGAAACATTCAGTACTTC. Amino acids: CASLKGGSGNIQYF.

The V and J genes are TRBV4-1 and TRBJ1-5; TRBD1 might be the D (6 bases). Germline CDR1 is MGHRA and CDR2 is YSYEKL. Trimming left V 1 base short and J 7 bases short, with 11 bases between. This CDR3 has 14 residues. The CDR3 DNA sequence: TGCGCCAGCAGCCAAGTTACAGGGTTCCAGCCCCAGCATTTT. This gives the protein CASSQVTGFQPQHF.

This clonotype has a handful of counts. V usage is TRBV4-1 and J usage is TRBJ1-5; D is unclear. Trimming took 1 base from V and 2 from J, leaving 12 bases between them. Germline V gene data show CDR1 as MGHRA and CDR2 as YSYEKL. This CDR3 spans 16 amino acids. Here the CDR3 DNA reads TGCGCCAGCAGCCAAGTTGAGGGAATGGGCAATCAGCCCCAGCATTTT. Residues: CASSQVEGMGNQPQHF.

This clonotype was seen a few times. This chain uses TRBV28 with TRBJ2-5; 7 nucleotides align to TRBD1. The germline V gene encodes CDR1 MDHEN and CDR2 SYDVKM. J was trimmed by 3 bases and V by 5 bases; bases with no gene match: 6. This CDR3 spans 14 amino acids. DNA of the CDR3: TGTGCCAGCAGTGAAACAGGGGTAAAAGAGACCCAGTACTTC. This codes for CASSETGVKETQYF.

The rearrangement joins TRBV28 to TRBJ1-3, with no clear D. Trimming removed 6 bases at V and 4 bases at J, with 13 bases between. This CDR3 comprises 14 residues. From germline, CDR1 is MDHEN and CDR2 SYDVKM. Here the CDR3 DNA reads TGTGCCAGCAGATATACGGACGAGGGAAACACCATATATTTT. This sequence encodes CASRYTDEGNTIYF.

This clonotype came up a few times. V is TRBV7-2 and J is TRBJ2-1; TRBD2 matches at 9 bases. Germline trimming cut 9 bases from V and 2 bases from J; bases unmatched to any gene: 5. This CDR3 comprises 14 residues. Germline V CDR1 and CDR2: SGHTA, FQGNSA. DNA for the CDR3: TGTGCCAGAGGTAGCGGGAGCCCCTACAATGAGCAGTTCTTC. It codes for CARGSGSPYNEQFF.

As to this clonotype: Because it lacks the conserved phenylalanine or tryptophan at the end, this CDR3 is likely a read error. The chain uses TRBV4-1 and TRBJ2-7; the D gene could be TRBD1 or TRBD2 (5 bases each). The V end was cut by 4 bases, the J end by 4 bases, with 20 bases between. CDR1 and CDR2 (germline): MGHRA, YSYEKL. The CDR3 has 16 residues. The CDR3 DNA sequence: TGCGCCAGCAGCCCTTATCCCGGGCAGGGAGTTTACGAGCAGTACTCC. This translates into CASSPYPGQGVYEQYS.

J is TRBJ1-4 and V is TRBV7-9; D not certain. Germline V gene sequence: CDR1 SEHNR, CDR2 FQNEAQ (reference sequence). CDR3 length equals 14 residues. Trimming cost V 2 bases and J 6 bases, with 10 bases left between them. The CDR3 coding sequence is TGTGCCAGCAGCTTAATGTCTGGGGATGAAAAACTGTTTTTT. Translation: CASSLMSGDEKLFF.

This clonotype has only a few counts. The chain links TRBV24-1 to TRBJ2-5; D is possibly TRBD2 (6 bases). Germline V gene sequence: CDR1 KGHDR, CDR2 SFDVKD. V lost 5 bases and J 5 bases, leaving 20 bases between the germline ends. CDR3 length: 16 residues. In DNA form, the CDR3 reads TGTGCCACCAGTGCTGAGACTAGGCCTTGGGACGAGACCCAGTACTTC. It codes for CATSAETRPWDETQYF.

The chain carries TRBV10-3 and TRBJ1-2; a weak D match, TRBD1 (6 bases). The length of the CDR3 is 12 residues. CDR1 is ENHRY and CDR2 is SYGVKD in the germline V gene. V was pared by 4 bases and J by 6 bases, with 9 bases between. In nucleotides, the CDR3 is TGTGCCATCAGTGCGGACAGTAATGGCTACACCTTC. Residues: CAISADSNGYTF.

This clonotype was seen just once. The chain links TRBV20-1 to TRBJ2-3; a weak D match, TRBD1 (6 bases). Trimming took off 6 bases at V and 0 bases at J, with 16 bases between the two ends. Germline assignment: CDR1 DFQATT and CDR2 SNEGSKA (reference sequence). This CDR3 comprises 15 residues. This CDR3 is CSAVRDNDSTDTQYF. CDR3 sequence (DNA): TGCAGTGCAGTCCGGGACAACGATAGCACAGATACGCAGTATTTT.

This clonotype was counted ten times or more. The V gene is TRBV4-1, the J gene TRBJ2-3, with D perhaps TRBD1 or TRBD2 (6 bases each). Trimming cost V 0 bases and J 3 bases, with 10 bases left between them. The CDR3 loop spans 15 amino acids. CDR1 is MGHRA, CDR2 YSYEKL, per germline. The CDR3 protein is CASSQDRGPTDTQYF. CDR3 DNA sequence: TGCGCCAGCAGCCAAGATCGGGGGCCAACAGATACGCAGTATTTT.

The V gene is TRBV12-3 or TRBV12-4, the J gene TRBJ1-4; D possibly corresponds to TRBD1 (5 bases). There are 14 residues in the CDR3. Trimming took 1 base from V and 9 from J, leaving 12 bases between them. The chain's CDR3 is CASSLGVQGKKLFF. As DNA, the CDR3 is TGTGCCAGCAGTTTAGGTGTGCAGGGTAAAAAACTGTTTTTT.

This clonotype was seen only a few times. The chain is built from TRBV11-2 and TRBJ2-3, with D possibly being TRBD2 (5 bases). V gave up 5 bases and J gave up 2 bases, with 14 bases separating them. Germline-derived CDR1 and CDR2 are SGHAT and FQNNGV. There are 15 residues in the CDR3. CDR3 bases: TGTGCCAGCAGCCCACCACTAGGACTCACAGATACGCAGTATTTT. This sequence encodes CASSPPLGLTDTQYF.

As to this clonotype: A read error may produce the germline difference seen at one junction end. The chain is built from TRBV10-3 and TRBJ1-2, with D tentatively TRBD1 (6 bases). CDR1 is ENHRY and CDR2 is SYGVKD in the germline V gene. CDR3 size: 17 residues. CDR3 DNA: TGTGCCATCAGTGAAAATACGGGACAAACGAAAGACTATGTCTACACCTTC. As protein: CAISENTGQTKDYVYTF.

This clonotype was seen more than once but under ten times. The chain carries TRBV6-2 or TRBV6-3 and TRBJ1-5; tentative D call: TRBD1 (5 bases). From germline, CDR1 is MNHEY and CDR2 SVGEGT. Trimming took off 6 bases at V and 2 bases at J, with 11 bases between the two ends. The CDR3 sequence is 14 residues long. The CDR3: CASSHGGGNQPQHF. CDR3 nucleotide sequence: TGTGCCAGCAGCCACGGGGGTGGCAATCAGCCCCAGCATTTT.

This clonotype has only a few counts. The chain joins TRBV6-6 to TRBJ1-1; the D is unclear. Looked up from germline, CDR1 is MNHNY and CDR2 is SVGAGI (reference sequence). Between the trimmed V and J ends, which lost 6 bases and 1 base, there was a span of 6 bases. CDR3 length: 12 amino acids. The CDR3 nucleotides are TGTGCCAGCAGATCACCGAACACTGAAGCTTTCTTT. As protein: CASRSPNTEAFF.

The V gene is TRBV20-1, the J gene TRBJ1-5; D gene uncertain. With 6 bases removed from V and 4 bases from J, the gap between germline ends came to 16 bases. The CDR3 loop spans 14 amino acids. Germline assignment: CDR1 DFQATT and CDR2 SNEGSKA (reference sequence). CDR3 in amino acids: CSARMPQPNQPQHF. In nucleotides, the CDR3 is TGCAGTGCCCGCATGCCCCAGCCGAATCAGCCCCAGCATTTT.

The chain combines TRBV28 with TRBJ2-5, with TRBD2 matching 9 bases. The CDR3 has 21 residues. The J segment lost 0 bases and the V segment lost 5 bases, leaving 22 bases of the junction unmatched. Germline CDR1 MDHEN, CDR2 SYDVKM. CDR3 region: CASSIRSFLLRGGRYQETQYF. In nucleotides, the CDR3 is TGTGCCAGCAGTATAAGATCGTTCCTCTTGCGGGGGGGACGGTACCAAGAGACCCAGTACTTC.